A single sample is the source of the 9 T cell receptor beta chains below, sequenced in a study of shared clonotypes between healthy human individuals. Here immunoSEQ multiplex PCR was the method, and the copy in TCRdb shows in-frame clones only, minus some. The sample yields 950,000 to 1,100,000 clones, about 84% seen once. The sample was memory CD4+ T cells from PBMCs. Subset specified: CD45RA-negative fraction. Source of these receptors: a man in his late teens or twenties in good health. Some clones in this sample may be carry-over from other donors' samples.

The table lists this clone with a count of one. The chain links TRBV6-5 to TRBJ2-4, with 9 bases aligning to TRBD1. Germline-derived CDR1 and CDR2 are MNHEY and SVGAGI. V lost 8 bases and J lost 4; bases outside the gene matches: 6. The CDR3 extends over 14 amino acids. Here the CDR3 DNA reads TGTGCCAGCGCTATACAGGGGGCGAAAAACATTCAGTACTTC. It translates to CASAIQGAKNIQYF.

The V call is TRBV7-2, the J call TRBJ1-1, with D possibly matching TRBD1 (5 bases). Germline assignment: CDR1 SGHTA and CDR2 FQGNSA. The ends were cut back, 2 bases at V and 0 bases at J, with 10 bases in the middle. The CDR3 has 15 amino acids. The CDR3 is CASSLSREVNTEAFF. DNA of the CDR3: TGTGCCAGCAGCTTAAGCAGGGAGGTGAACACTGAAGCTTTCTTT. Filled out from reference TRBV7-2 and TRBJ1-1, the complete variable domain reads GAGVSQSPSNKVTEKGKDVELRCDPISGHTALYWYRQSLGQGLEFLIYFQGNSAPDKSGLPSDRFSAERTGGSVSTLTIQRTQQEDSAVYLCASSLSREVNTEAFFGQGTRLTVV.

V is TRBV11-2 and J is TRBJ2-1; 11 bases are shared with TRBD2. V lost 3 bases to trimming and J lost 1 base; unmatched junction nucleotides: 11. This CDR3 has 19 residues. Looked up from germline, CDR1 is SGHAT and CDR2 is FQNNGV. CDR3 sequence (DNA): TGTGCCAGCAGCTTTAGGGTCGGCCTAGCGGGAGGTTCCTACAATGAGCAGTTCTTC. This encodes CASSFRVGLAGGSYNEQFF. Full variable domain (missing parts from reference TRBV11-2 and TRBJ2-1): EAGVAQSPRYKIIEKRQSVAFWCNPISGHATLYWYQQILGQGPKLLIQFQNNGVVDDSQLPKDRFSAERLKGVDSTLKIQPAKLEDSAVYLCASSFRVGLAGGSYNEQFFGPGTRLTVL.

This clone was seen only once. This chain uses TRBV14 with TRBJ2-7; 12 nucleotides match TRBD2. Germline V gene sequence: CDR1 SGHDN, CDR2 FVKESK. The CDR3 consists of 15 residues. V trimming: 3 bases; J trimming: 3 bases; junction bases outside the gene matches: 3. The CDR3 coding sequence is TGTGCCAGCAGCCAGAGGACTAGCGGGATCTACGAGCAGTACTTC. Translating gives CASSQRTSGIYEQYF.

The CDR3 reads CASSWGSQGAAGNTIYF. For the CDR3, the DNA is TGTGCCAGCAGCTGGGGCTCACAGGGGGCTGCCGGAAACACCATATATTTT. J is TRBJ1-3 and V is TRBV5-4; 9 nucleotides align to TRBD1. Germline V gene data show CDR1 as SGHNT and CDR2 as YYREEE (reference sequence). This CDR3 contains 17 residues. The ends lost 3 bases at V and 4 bases at J; junction bases unmatched: 11.

In DNA, the CDR3 is TGTGCCAGCAGCTTAGGTCCGTTACAAGAGACCCAGTACTTC. Its translation is CASSLGPLQETQYF. This rearrangement joins TRBV7-3 to TRBJ2-5; D is uncertain. The CDR3 has 14 amino acids. V gave up 2 bases and J gave up 2 bases, with 9 bases separating them. Looked up from germline, CDR1 is SGHTA and CDR2 is FQGTGA.

The chain links TRBV4-2 to TRBJ2-7; D gene ambiguous. CDR1 is LGHNA, CDR2 YNFKEQ, per germline. This CDR3 spans 17 amino acids. Trimming cost V 0 bases and J 0 bases, with 15 bases left between them. CDR3 DNA sequence: TGTGCCAGCAGCCAAGAAAGTGTCCGGCATTCCTCCTACGAGCAGTACTTC. Its translation: CASSQESVRHSSYEQYF.

The rearrangement uses TRBV27 and TRBJ2-3; no reliable D call. The CDR3 loop spans 14 amino acids. In germline, CDR1 is MNHEY, CDR2 SMNVEV (reference sequence). Trimming removed 3 bases from V and 3 bases from J, with 10 bases in between. The CDR3 sequence: CASSFFAATDTQYF. The CDR3 DNA is TGTGCCAGCAGTTTCTTTGCGGCGACAGATACGCAGTATTTT.

The rearrangement joins TRBV5-1 to TRBJ1-1; D is undetermined. The CDR3 loop spans 17 amino acids. V was cut by 4 bases and J by 0 bases, with 19 bases left in between. The germline V gene encodes CDR1 SGHRS and CDR2 YFSETQ. CDR3 amino acids: CASSPRTHNPMNTEAFF. The CDR3 nucleotides read TGCGCCAGCAGCCCTAGGACCCATAACCCAATGAACACTGAAGCTTTCTTT.